This T cell receptor (beta chain) was recorded in a study of T-cell memory formation after mild COVID-19. Study overall: Most TCR clusters belonged to a single donor.

There are 13 residues in the CDR3. Per the germline V gene, CDR1 is SGHDT and CDR2 is YYEEEE. The V gene lost 4 bases and the J gene lost 0 bases, with 7 bases spanning the gap. MiXCR, applied by TCRdb to the 5' RACE reads, yields one record per CDR3 protein. The data contain approximately 260,000 distinct CDR3 sequences, about a sixth of them singletons. Sequencing was carried out using PBMCs or a T cell subset sorted from them (not recorded which). This receptor was obtained from a man aged 18 to 29 who had mild COVID-19 (a few samples of this study predate the infection). Cell type and time point are not known. The rearrangement joins TRBV5-6 to TRBJ1-2, with D perhaps TRBD1 (5 bases). CDR3 in DNA: TGTGCCAGCAGCCGGGACCCTAACTATGGCTACACCTTC. Translated: CASSRDPNYGYTF. The full variable domain, with the rest looked up from reference TRBV5-6 and TRBJ1-2, is DAGVTQSPTHLIKTRGQQVTLRCSPKSGHDTVSWYQQALGQGPQFIFQYYEEEERQRGNFPDRFSGHQFPNYSSELNVNALLLGDSALYLCASSRDPNYGYTFGSGTRLTVV.